This T cell receptor (beta chain) came from a study of T cell responses to AZD1222 COVID-19 vaccine. Whole-study context: Second-dose groups at about 4 or about 12 weeks were pooled.

The CDR3 runs 16 residues. Looked up from germline, CDR1 is KGHSH and CDR2 is LQKENI. Germline trimming cut 3 bases from V and 0 bases from J; bases unmatched to any gene: 7. Profiling relied on immunoSEQ multiplex PCR, and the TCRdb table lists in-frame clones only, not all of them. This sample has 120,000 or so clones, with 80% to 90% found just once. Points from the study as a whole: As reported, nearly half of all spike-specific TCRs target variant regions that are unmutated. Donors, mostly white British, included more females; clonal diversity was possibly underestimated. The span of vaccine-associated CD4 TCRs extended across spike, with dominance at 160-218 and 743-854.

Details on this clone: Antigen specificity is unknown.

The V and J genes are TRBV18 and TRBJ1-1, with TRBD1 matching over 7 bases. The TCR comes from an adult in good health. The material was peripheral blood, obtained on day 0 of AZD1222 vaccination. The CDR3, as DNA: TGTGCCAGCTCACCCCGACAGGGAGCCATGAACACTGAAGCTTTCTTT. Translated, it gives CASSPRQGAMNTEAFF.